Below are 4 T cell receptor beta chains sequenced from a single sample in a study of T cell responses to AZD1222 COVID-19 vaccine. TCRdb's table, derived via immunoSEQ multiplex PCR, lists solely in-frame clones and lacks some. The data contain 150,000 to 200,000 clones, about nine tenths of them singletons. The source material was peripheral blood, sampled on day 0 of AZD1222 vaccination. These receptor sequences come from an adult in good health.

V usage is TRBV7-2 and J usage is TRBJ2-3, with 15 positions matching TRBD2. CDR1 is SGHTA, CDR2 FQGNSA, per germline. The CDR3 is 18 amino acids. J gave up 2 bases and V 5 bases, and 8 bases lay outside the gene matches. This CDR3 reads CASSPGTSGGTSTDTQYF. DNA of the CDR3: TGTGCCAGCAGCCCCGGGACTAGCGGGGGGACGTCCACAGATACGCAGTATTTT.

The V and J genes are TRBV12-3 or TRBV12-4 and TRBJ2-7; no definite D call. V lost 3 bases to trimming and J lost 4 bases, with 7 bases between them. The CDR3 totals 12 residues. CDR3 nucleotide sequence: TGTGCCAGCAGTTTTGACTGGTACGAGCAGTACTTC. Translated, it gives CASSFDWYEQYF.

The J gene is TRBJ1-3, the V gene TRBV11-2; D ambiguous. Germline V CDR1 and CDR2: SGHAT, FQNNGV. V was shortened by 2 bases and J by 3 bases, with 8 bases between the two germline ends. This CDR3 spans 14 amino acids. Written as DNA, the CDR3 is TGTGCCAGCAGCTTAATGACTGTTGGAAACACCATATATTTT. Translation gives CASSLMTVGNTIYF.

This clone was counted a few times. The chain recombines TRBV19 with TRBJ1-2; D gene unclear. The CDR3 consists of 12 residues. V was shortened by 5 bases and J by 7 bases, with 11 bases between the two germline ends. The V gene's germline CDR1 is LNHDA and CDR2 SQIVND (reference sequence). The CDR3 reads CASSARLGGYTF. CDR3 nucleotides: TGTGCCAGTAGTGCCCGGCTGGGTGGCTACACCTTC.